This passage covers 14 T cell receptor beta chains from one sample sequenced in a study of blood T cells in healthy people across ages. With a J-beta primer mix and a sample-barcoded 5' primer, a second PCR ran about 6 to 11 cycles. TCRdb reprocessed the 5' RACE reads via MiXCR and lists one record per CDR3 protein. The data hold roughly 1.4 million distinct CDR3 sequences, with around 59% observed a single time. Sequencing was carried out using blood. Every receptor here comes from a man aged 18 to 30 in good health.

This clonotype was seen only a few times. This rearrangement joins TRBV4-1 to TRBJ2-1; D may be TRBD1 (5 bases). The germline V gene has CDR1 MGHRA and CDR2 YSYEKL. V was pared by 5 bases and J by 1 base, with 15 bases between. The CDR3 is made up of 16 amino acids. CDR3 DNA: TGCGCCAGCAGCTCAAGGTATCAGGGTTCCTACAATGAGCAGTTCTTC. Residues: CASSSRYQGSYNEQFF.

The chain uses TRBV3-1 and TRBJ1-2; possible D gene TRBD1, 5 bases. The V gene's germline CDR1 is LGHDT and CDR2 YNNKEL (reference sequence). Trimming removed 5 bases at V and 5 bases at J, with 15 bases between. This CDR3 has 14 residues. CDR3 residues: CASSIIGGAYGYTF. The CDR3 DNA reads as TGTGCCAGCAGCATAATAGGCGGGGCGTATGGCTACACCTTC.

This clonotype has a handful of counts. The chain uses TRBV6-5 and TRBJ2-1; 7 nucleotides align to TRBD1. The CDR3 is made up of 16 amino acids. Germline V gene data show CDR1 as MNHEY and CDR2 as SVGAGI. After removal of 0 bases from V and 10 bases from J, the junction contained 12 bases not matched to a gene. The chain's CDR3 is CASSYSAGTVLNEQFF. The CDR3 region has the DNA TGTGCCAGCAGTTACTCGGCCGGGACAGTTTTAAACGAGCAGTTCTTC.

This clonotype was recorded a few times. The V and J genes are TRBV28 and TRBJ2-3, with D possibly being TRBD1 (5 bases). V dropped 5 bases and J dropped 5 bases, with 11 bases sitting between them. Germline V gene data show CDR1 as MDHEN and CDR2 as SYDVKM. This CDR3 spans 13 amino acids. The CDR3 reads CASSPQGGDTQYF. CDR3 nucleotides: TGTGCCAGCAGTCCCCAGGGTGGAGATACGCAGTATTTT.

The CDR3 region is CSFPGQVHNEQFF. The CDR3, as DNA: TGCAGTTTTCCGGGACAGGTCCACAATGAGCAGTTCTTC. The chain recombines TRBV20-1 with TRBJ2-1; 8 bases agree with TRBD1. Germline lookup yields CDR1 DFQATT and CDR2 SNEGSKA (reference sequence). The V segment lost 8 bases and the J segment 5 bases; nucleotides outside the gene matches: 8. This CDR3 contains 13 residues.

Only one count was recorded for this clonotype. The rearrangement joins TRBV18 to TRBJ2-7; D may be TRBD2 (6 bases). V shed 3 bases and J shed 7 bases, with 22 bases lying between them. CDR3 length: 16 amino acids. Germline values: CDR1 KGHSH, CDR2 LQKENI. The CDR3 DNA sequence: TGTGCCAGCTCACCGGTGGCTAGCGTCTACTACAATGAGCAGTACTTC. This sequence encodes CASSPVASVYYNEQYF. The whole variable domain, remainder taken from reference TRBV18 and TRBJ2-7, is NAGVMQNPRHLVRRRGQEARLRCSPMKGHSHVYWYRQLPEEGLKFMVYLQKENIIDESGMPKERFSAEFPKEGPSILRIQQVVRGDSAAYFCASSPVASVYYNEQYFGPGTRLTVT.

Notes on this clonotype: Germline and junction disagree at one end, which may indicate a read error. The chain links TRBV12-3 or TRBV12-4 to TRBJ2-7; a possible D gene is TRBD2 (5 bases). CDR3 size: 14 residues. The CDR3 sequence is CASSIAGVSYEQYF. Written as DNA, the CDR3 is TGTGCCAGCAGTATAGCCGGGGTCTCCTACGAGCAGTACTTC.

The CDR3 here is CSARATGDSNQPQHF. The CDR3 DNA reads TGCAGTGCTAGAGCGACAGGAGATAGCAATCAGCCCCAGCATTTT. This rearrangement joins TRBV20-1 to TRBJ1-5; the D gene is possibly TRBD1 (6 bases). Germline V gene sequence: CDR1 DFQATT, CDR2 SNEGSKA (reference sequence). This CDR3 has 15 amino acids. Trimming removed 1 base at V and 0 bases at J, with 10 bases between.

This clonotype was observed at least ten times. CDR3 DNA sequence: TGTGCCAGCAGTTTTGGGCGGGAGCAGAACACCGGGGAGCTGTTTTTT. Translating gives CASSFGREQNTGELFF. This chain joins TRBV12-3 or TRBV12-4 and TRBJ2-2, with 7 bases that match TRBD2. This CDR3 has 16 amino acids. V was clipped by 3 bases and J by 1 base; unmatched bases: 5.

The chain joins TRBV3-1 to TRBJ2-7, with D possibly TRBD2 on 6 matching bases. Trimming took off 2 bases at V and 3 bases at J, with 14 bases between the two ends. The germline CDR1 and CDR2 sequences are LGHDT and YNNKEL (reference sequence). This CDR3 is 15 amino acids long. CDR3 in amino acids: CASSQPQEGFYEQYF. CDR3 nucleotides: TGTGCCAGCAGCCAACCTCAGGAGGGGTTCTACGAGCAGTACTTC.

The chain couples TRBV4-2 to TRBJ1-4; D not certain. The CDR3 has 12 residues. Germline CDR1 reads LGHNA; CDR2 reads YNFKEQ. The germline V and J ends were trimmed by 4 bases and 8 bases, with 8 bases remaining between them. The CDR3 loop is CASSPVREKLFF. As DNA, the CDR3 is TGTGCCAGCAGCCCCGTCCGGGAAAAACTGTTTTTT.

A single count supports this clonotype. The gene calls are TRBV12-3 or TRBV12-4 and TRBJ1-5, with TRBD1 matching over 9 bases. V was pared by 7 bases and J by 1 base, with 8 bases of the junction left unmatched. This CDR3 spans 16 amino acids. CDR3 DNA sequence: TGTGCCAGCACCTTGGGACAGGGTGGAAGCAATCAGCCCCAGCATTTT. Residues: CASTLGQGGSNQPQHF.

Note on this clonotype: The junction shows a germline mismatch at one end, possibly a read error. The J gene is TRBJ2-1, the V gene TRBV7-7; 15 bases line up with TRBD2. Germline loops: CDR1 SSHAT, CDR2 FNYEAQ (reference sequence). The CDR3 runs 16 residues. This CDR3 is CASSPGLAGGYDEQFF. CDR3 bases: TGTGCTAGCAGCCCGGGACTAGCGGGGGGATACGATGAGCAGTTCTTC.

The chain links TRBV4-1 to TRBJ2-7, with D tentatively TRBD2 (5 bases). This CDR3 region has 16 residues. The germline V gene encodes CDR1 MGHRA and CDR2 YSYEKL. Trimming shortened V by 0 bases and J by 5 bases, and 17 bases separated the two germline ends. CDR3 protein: CASSQDNSLALNEQYF. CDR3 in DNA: TGCGCCAGCAGCCAAGATAATAGTCTAGCCTTGAACGAGCAGTACTTC.